This T cell receptor (beta chain) was observed in a study of cytomegalovirus exposure and HLA in healthy donors. This CDR3 is built from 13 residues. Germline V CDR1 and CDR2: SGHTA, FQGNSA. The V end lost 8 bases, the J end lost 7 bases, and 15 bases lay between the germline ends. General observations from the study: Later genetic work tied a missense DCLRE1C variant to beta-chain V and J trimming. A later analysis reportedly found that, within productive TCRs, an Asian-associated ancestry cluster had fewer N-insertions than the mean observed across the roughly 670 donors.

On this clone itself: What it recognizes is unknown.

The PCR contained 60 Vbeta and 13 Jbeta primers. Using immunoSEQ multiplex PCR, the repertoire was profiled, and TCRdb retains in-frame clones only, with some absent. Of about 190,000 clones listed, roughly three quarters are singletons. Sequences were obtained from PBMCs. This receptor was obtained from a woman younger than 30 in good health and CMV-seronegative. This rearrangement joins TRBV7-2 to TRBJ2-4, with TRBD2 as a possible D gene (7 bases). In DNA form, the CDR3 reads TGTGCCAGCCGCTGGGGGGGGGCGAACATTCAGTACTTC. It specifies CASRWGGANIQYF.